The 5 T cell receptor beta chains presented below share a single source sample, sequenced in a study of blood T cell repertoires in COVID-19. TCRdb's copy holds only in-frame clones and misses some; the assay was immunoSEQ multiplex PCR. The data show about 51,000 clones, 85% to 95% seen once. Source material: peripheral blood. The source of these receptors is a man between 45 and 60 years old with acute or convalescent COVID-19.

This chain joins TRBV9 and TRBJ1-3, with D tentatively TRBD1 (6 bases). Germline V gives CDR1 SGDLS, CDR2 YYNGEE. The CDR3 has 14 residues. Between the trimmed V and J ends, which lost 3 bases and 5 bases, there was a span of 12 bases. The CDR3 bases are TGTGCCAGCAGCGGCAAACAGGGACGAAACACCATATATTTT. This translates into CASSGKQGRNTIYF.

This clone is labeled as large. CDR3 in amino acids: CASSQEVLAGEQFF. In DNA form, the CDR3 reads TGTGCCAGCAGCCAAGAAGTCCTCGCGGGTGAGCAGTTCTTC. This chain connects TRBV4-2 to TRBJ2-1; weak D call: TRBD2 (5 bases). Trimming removed 0 bases at V and 9 bases at J, with 12 bases between. Germline CDR1 is LGHNA and CDR2 is YNFKEQ. This CDR3 contains 14 residues.

V is TRBV24-1 and J is TRBJ1-1; possibly TRBD1 for D (5 bases). Germline-derived CDR1 and CDR2 are KGHDR and SFDVKD. Trimming took 6 bases from V and 3 from J, leaving 10 bases between them. CDR3 length equals 13 residues. This CDR3 reads CATSRGWDTEAFF. The CDR3 DNA follows: TGTGCCACCAGTCGGGGGTGGGACACTGAAGCTTTCTTT.

This chain links TRBV5-8 with TRBJ1-2, with TRBD1 matching over 7 bases. The V segment lost 4 bases and the J segment 4 bases; nucleotides outside the gene matches: 4. The germline V gene has CDR1 SGHTS and CDR2 YDEGEE. The length of the CDR3 is 13 residues. The CDR3 bases are TGTGCCAGCAGCATACAGGGGTCCTATGGCTACACCTTC. Protein sequence: CASSIQGSYGYTF.

The rearrangement links TRBV3-1 (or the pseudogene TRBV3-2) to TRBJ2-1; the D gene is possibly TRBD2 (6 bases). V shed 2 bases and J shed 8 bases, with 13 bases lying between them. The CDR3 spans 14 residues. Germline-derived CDR1 and CDR2 are LGHDT and YNNKEL (reference sequence). CDR3 loop: CASSQRGARDEQFF. The CDR3 DNA follows: TGTGCCAGCAGCCAACGCGGGGCCAGGGATGAGCAGTTCTTC.